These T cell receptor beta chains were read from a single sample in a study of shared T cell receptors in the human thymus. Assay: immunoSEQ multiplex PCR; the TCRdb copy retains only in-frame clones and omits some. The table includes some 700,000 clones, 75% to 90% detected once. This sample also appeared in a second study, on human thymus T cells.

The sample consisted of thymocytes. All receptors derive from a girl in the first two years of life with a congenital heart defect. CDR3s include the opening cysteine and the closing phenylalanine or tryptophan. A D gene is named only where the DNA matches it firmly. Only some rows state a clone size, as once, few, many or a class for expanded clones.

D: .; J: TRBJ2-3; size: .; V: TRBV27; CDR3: CATGGTEGDTQYF; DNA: TGTGCCACAGGAGGGACAGAGGGAGATACGCAGTATTTT
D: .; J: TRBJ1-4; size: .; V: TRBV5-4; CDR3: CASSFGLKRSNEKLFF; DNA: TGTGCCAGCAGCTTCGGCCTGAAAAGGAGTAATGAAAAACTGTTTTTT
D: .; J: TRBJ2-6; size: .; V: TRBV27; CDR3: CASSYRVSGANVLTF; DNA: TGTGCCAGCAGTTACAGGGTCTCTGGGGCCAACGTCCTGACTTTC
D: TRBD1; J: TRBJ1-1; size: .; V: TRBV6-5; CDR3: CASRRRTGGSEAFF; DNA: TGTGCCAGCCGACGCCGGACAGGGGGATCTGAAGCTTTCTTT
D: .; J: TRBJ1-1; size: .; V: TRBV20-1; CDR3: CSAQGAFF; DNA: TGCAGTGCTCAGGGAGCTTTCTTT
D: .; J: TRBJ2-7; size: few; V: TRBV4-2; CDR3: CASSQDPEADLGYEQYF; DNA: TGTGCCAGCAGCCAAGATCCTGAGGCGGACTTGGGCTACGAGCAGTACTTC
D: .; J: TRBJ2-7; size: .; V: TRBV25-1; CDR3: CASSEYLIAGTHAYEQYF; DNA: TGTGCCAGCAGTGAATATCTGATAGCCGGGACTCACGCCTACGAGCAGTACTTC
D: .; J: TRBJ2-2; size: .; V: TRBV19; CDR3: CASTDWNTGELFF; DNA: TGTGCCAGTACGGACTGGAACACCGGGGAGCTGTTTTTT
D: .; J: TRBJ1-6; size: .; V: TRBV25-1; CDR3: CASSGGRVSSYNSPLHF; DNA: TGTGCCAGCAGTGGTGGCAGGGTGAGCTCCTATAATTCACCCCTCCACTTT
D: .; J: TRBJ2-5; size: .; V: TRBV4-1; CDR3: CASSHSTVLLQETQYF; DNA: TGCGCCAGCAGCCACAGTACCGTACTACTTCAAGAGACCCAGTACTTC
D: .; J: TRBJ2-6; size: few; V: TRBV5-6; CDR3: CASSPFQGISGANVLTF; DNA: TGTGCCAGCAGCCCCTTCCAGGGTATCTCTGGGGCCAACGTCCTGACTTTC
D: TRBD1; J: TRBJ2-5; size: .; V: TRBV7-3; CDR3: CASSPSGTGGLETQYF; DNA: TGTGCCAGCAGCCCCTCCGGGACAGGGGGCTTGGAGACCCAGTACTTC
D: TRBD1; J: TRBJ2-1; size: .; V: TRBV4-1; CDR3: CASSPDGTGKDEQFF; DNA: TGCGCCAGCAGTCCCGACGGGACAGGGAAGGATGAGCAGTTCTTC
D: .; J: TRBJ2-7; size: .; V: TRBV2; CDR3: CASNSGASSYEQYF; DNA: TGTGCCAGCAATTCGGGAGCGAGCTCCTACGAGCAGTACTTC
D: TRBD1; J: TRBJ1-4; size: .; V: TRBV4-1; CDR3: CASSQNPGQGYEKLFF; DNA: TGCGCCAGCAGCCAGAACCCGGGACAGGGTTACGAAAAACTGTTTTTT
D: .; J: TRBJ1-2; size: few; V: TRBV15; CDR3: CATSRDSEGGYGYTF; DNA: TGTGCCACCAGCAGAGATAGCGAGGGTGGATATGGCTACACCTTC
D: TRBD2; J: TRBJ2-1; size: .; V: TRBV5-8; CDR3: CASSRLLAGGYNEQFF; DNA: TGTGCCAGCAGCCGATTACTAGCGGGGGGGTACAATGAGCAGTTCTTC
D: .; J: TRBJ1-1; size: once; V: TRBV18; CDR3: CASSPGTGGRTEAFF; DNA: TGTGCCAGCTCACCAGGGACCGGGGGGAGGACTGAAGCTTTCTTT
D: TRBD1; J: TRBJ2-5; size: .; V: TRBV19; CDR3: CAGPDREETQYF; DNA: TGTGCCGGACCCGACAGGGAAGAGACCCAGTACTTC
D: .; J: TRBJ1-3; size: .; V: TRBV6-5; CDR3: CASRGVRNTIYF; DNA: TGTGCCAGCAGGGGCGTGAGAAACACCATATATTTT
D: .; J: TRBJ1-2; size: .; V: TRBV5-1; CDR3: CASSFFVLEAIPIGYTF; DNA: TGCGCCAGCAGCTTTTTCGTCCTCGAGGCGATCCCTATCGGCTACACCTTC
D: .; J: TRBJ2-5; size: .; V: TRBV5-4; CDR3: CASSLTPMQETQYF; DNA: TGTGCCAGCAGCCTGACACCTATGCAAGAGACCCAGTACTTC
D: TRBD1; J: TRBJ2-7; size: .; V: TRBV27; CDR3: CASSPLGDRSYEQYF; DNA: TGTGCCAGCAGTCCCCTTGGGGACAGGTCCTACGAGCAGTACTTC
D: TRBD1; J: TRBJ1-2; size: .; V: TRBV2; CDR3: CASSTLAPPEGAYGYTF; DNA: TGTGCCAGCAGTACCCTAGCCCCCCCTGAGGGGGCCTATGGCTACACCTTC
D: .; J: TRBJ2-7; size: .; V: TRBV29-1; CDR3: CSVVGDRHYEQYF; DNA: TGCAGCGTTGTAGGTGACAGACACTACGAGCAGTACTTC
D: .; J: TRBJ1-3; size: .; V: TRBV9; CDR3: CASSARGQGNTIYF; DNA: TGTGCCAGCAGCGCCAGGGGCCAGGGAAACACCATATATTTT
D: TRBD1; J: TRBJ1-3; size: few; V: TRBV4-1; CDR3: CASSQDPDSGQGENTIYF; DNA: TGCGCCAGCAGCCAAGACCCGGATTCAGGACAGGGAGAGAACACCATATATTTT
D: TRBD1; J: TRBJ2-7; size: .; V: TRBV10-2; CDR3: CASSEGFDRGRDEQYF; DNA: TGCGCCAGCAGTGAGGGTTTCGACAGGGGGCGGGACGAGCAGTACTTC
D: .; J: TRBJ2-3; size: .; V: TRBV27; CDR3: CASSLILHGRATDTQYF; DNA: TGTGCCAGCAGTTTAATTTTACATGGCAGGGCCACAGATACGCAGTATTTT
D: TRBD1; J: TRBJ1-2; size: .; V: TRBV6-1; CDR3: CASRRGQGLGYTF; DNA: TGTGCCAGCAGACGCGGACAGGGGCTAGGCTACACCTTC
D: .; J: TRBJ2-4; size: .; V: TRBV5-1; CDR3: CASSSPGNSIRKAKNIQYF; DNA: TGCGCCAGCAGCTCCCCAGGAAATAGTATACGTAAAGCCAAAAACATTCAGTACTTC